This T cell receptor beta chain was sequenced in a study of blood T cell repertoires in COVID-19 (dated by TCRdb to about 2020). With regard to the full study: Samples covering the acute and convalescent phases of COVID-19 were provided by collaborators in the United States, Italy and Spain. Samples came from the ongoing ImmuneRACE study (first 160 participants) plus 1,254 subjects from 6 global collaborators. The prospective study material was composed of cDNA or gDNA derived from T cells, B-cell-depleted T cells, or PBMCs. A de-identified subject ID, COVID-19 status, age in years and sex were almost always included in the sample metadata. A freely available public database, intended as a resource for researchers studying the immune response to SARS-CoV-2, is where the repertoires were released. The dataset comprised deeply sampled blood TCRbeta repertoires from subjects exposed to, actively infected with, or recovered from COVID-19. Where available, HLA class I and class II types were obtained from metadata supplied by the sample provider rather than from assay-based typing. Broader findings and caveats from the paper: How much clinical and demographic metadata was included differed by source and by participant, and the metadata was provided uncurated.

To note about this clone: This receptor's antigen is unknown. The record has no base qualities; no much larger clone is one base away.

Collaborating institutions collected whole blood in K2EDTA tubes following their own protocols. For TCRbeta analysis, collaborator samples were shipped as frozen whole blood, as isolated PBMCs, or as DNA extracted from either sample type. TCRbeta CDR3 regions were amplified from genomic DNA by means of the immunoSEQ Assay, a bias-controlled multiplex PCR. The paper's data handling went like this. Within the assay, amplification of reference gene primers was used to estimate how many nucleated cells each sample contained. To quantify the absolute abundance of each unique TCRbeta CDR3 rearrangement, sequence reads were collapsed and filtered. Productive Simpson clonality was computed per sample as the square root of Simpson's diversity index over productive rearrangements. Drawn from immuneACCESS, this table holds only the in-frame rearrangements with V and J called that TCRdb kept. Clones are partly lost; checked studies trace under half to an unresolved V gene and leave the rest unexplained. V and J calls plus clone size are reproduced from that table; the DNA served to infer D and trimming. This sample lists around 150,000 clones; about 81% were detected once. The top ten clonotypes cover 11% of the sample.

There are 16 amino acids in the CDR3, from cysteine to phenylalanine inclusive. The read is trimmed to its CDR3 DNA, 48 bases read in frame from base 1. At the junction V is shortened by 9 bases and J by 4 bases; bases outside the gene matches: 10. Looking up the germline V gene (reference sequence) yields CDR1 LNHDA and CDR2 SQIVND. Sequenced material: peripheral blood. This receptor was identified in a human donor in a cohort sampled during active COVID-19. The V gene is TRBV19 and the J gene is TRBJ2-2; TRBD2 agrees with 11 junctional bases. In nucleotide form, the sequence is TGTGCCAGCTCTCCCGGGACTAGCGGACGCACCGGGGAGCTGTTTTTT. Translated, this gives CASSPGTSGRTGELFF.